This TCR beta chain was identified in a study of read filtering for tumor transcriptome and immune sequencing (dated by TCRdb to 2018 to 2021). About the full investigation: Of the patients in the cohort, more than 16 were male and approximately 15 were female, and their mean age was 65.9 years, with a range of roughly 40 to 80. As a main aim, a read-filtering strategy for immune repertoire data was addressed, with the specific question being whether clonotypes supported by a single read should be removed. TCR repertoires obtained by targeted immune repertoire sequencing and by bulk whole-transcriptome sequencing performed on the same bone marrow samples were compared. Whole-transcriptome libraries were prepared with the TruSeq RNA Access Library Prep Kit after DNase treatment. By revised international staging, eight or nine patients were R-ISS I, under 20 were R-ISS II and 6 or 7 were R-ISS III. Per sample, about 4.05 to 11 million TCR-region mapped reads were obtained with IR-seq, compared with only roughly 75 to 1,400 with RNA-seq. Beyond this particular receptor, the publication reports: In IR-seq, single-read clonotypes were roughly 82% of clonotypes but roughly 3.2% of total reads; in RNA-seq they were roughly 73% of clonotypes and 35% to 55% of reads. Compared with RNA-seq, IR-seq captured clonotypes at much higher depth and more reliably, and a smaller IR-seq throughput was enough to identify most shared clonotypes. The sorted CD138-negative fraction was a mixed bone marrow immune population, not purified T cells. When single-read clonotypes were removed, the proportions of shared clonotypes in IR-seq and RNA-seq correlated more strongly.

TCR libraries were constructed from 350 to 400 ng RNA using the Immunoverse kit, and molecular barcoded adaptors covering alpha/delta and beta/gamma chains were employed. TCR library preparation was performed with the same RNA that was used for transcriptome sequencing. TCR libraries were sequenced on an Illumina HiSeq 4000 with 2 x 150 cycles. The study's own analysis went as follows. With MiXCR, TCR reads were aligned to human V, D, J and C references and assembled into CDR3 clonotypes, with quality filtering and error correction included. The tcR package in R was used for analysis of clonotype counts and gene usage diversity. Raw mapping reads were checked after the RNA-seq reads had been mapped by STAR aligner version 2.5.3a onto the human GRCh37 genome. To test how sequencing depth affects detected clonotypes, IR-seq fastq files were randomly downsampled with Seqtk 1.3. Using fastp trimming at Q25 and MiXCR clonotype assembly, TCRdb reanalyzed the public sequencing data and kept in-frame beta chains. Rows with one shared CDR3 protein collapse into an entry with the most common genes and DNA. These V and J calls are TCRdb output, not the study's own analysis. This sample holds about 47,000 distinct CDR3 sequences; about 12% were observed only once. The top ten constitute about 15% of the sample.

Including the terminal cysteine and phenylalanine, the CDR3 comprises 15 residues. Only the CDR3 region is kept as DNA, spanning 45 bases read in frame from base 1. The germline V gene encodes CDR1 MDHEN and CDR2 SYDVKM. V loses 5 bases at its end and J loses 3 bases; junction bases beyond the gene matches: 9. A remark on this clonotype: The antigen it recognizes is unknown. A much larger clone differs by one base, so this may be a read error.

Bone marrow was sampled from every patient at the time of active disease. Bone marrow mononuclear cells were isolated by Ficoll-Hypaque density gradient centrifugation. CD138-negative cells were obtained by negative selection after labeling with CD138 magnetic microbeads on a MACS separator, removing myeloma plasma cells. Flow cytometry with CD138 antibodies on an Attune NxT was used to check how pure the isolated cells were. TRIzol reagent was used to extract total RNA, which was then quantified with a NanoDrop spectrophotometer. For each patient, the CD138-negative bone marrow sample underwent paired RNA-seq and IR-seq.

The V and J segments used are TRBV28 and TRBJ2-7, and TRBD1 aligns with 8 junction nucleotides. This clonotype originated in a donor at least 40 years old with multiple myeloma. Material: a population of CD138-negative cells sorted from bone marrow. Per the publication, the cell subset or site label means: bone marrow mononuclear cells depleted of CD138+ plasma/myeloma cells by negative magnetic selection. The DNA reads TGTGCCAGCAGTCCCTCCGTGACAGGGGTCTACGAGCAGTACTTC. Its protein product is CASSPSVTGVYEQYF.